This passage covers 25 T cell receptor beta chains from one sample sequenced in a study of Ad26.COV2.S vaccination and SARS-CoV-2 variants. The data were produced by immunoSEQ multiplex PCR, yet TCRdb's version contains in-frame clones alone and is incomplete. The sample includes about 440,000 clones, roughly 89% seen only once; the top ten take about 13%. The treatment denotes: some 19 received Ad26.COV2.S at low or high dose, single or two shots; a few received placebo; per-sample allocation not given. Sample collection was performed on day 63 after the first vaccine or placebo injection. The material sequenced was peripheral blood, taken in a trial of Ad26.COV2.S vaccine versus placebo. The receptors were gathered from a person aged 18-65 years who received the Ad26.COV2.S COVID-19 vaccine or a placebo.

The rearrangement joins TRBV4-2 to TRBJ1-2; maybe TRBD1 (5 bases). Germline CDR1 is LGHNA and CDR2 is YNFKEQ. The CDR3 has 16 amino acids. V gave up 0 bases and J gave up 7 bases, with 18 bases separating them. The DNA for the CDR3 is TGTGCCAGCAGCCAAGATGGGACCGGTTTAATGAGTGGCTACACCTTC. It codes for CASSQDGTGLMSGYTF.

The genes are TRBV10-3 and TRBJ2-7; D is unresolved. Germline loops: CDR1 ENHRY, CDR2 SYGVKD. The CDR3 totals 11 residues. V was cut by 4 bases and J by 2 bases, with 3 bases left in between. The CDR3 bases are TGTGCCATCAGTGGAACCTACGAGCAGTACTTC. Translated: CAISGTYEQYF.

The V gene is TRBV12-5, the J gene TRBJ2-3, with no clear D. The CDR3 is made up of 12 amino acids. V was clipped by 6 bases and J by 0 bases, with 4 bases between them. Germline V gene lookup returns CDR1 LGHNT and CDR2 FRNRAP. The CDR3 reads CASGASTDTQYF. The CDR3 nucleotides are TGTGCTAGTGGGGCTAGCACAGATACGCAGTATTTT. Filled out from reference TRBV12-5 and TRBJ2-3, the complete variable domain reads DARVTQTPRHKVTEMGQEVTMRCQPILGHNTVFWYRQTMMQGLELLAYFRNRAPLDDSGMPKDRFSAEMPDATLATLKIQPSEPRDSAVYFCASGASTDTQYFGPGTRLTVL.

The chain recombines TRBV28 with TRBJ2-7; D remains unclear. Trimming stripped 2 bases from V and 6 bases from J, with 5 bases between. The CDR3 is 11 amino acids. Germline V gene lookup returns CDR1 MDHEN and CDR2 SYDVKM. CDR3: CASSLDGEQYF. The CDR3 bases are TGTGCCAGCAGTTTAGATGGCGAGCAGTACTTC.

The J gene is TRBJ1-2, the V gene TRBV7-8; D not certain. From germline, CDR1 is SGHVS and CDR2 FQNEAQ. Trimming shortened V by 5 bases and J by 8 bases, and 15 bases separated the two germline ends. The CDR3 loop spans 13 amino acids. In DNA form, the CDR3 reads TGTGCCAGCAGCCCCTCCCCGACCCGCGGCTACACCTTC. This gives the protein CASSPSPTRGYTF.

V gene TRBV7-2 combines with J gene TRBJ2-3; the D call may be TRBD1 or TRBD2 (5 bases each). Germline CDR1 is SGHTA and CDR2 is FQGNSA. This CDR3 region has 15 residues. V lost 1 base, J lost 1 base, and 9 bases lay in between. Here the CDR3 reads CASSLDTGRTDTQYF. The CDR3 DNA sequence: TGTGCCAGCAGCTTAGATACGGGACGCACAGATACGCAGTATTTT.

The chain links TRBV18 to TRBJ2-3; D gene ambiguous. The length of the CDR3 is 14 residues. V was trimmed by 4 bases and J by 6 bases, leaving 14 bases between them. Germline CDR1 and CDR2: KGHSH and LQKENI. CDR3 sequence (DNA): TGTGCCAGCTCACGGACCCCAACCCCGGATACGCAGTATTTT. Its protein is CASSRTPTPDTQYF.

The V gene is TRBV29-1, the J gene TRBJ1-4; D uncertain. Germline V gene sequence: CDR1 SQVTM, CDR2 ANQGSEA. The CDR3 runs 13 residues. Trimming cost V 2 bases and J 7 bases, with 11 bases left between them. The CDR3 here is CSVESGYGEKLFF. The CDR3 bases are TGCAGCGTTGAATCCGGGTACGGTGAAAAACTGTTTTTT.

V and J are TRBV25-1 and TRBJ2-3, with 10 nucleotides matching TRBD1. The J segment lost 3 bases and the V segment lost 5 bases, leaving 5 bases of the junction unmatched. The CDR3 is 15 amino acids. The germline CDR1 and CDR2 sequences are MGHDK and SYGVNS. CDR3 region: CASSSTGGGTDTQYF. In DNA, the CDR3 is TGTGCCAGCAGTTCGACAGGGGGCGGAACAGATACGCAGTATTTT.

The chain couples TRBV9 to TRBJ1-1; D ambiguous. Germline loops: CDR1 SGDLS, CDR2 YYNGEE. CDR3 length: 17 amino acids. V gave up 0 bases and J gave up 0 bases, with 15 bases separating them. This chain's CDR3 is CASSVAPIVQMNTEAFF. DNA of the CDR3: TGTGCCAGCAGCGTAGCCCCGATCGTGCAGATGAACACTGAAGCTTTCTTT.

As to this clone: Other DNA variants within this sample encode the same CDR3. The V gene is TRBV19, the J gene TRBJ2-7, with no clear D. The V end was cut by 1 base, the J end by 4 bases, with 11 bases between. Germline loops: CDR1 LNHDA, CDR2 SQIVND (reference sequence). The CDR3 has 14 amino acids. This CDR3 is CASSIGGGTYEQYF. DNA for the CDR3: TGTGCCAGTAGTATAGGGGGTGGAACTTACGAGCAGTACTTC.

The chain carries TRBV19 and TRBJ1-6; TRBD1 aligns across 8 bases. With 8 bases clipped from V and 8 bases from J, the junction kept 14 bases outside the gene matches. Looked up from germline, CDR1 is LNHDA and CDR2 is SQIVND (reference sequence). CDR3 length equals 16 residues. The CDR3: CASCETGGTGYSPLHF. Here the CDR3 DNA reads TGTGCCAGTTGCGAGACCGGCGGGACAGGTTATTCACCCCTCCACTTT.

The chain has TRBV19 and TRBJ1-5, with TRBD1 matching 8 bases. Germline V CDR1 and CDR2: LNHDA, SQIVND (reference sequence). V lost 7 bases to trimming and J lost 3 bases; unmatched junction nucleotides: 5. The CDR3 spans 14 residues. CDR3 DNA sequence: TGTGCCAGTATGGTGACAGGGGTCAATCAGCCCCAGCATTTT. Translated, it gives CASMVTGVNQPQHF.

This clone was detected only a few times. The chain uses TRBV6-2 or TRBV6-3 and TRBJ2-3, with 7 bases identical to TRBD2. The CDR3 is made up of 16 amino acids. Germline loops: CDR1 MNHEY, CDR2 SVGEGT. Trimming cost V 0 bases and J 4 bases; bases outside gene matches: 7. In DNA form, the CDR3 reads TGTGCCAGCAGTTACTCGTCTAGCGGTCGAGCAGATACGCAGTATTTT. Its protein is CASSYSSSGRADTQYF.

CDR3 sequence (DNA): TGTGCCAGCAGTGGGTTTGGAGGGTACAATCAGCCCCAGCATTTT. This codes for CASSGFGGYNQPQHF. The chain combines TRBV28 with TRBJ1-5; no firm D call. CDR1 MDHEN and CDR2 SYDVKM come from the germline V gene. V was pared by 5 bases and J by 3 bases, with 14 bases between. The CDR3 covers 15 residues.

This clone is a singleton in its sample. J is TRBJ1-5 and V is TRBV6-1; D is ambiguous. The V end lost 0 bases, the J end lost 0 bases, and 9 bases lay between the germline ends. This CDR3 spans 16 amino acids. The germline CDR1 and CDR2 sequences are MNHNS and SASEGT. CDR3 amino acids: CASSEATGYSNQPQHF. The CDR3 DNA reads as TGTGCCAGCAGTGAAGCGACGGGTTATAGCAATCAGCCCCAGCATTTT.

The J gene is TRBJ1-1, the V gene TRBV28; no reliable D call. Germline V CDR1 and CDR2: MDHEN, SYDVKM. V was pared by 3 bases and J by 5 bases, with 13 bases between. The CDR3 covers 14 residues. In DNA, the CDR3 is TGTGCCAGCAGTTTCAAGAGGTTCGGGACTGAAGCTTTCTTT. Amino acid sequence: CASSFKRFGTEAFF.

The CDR3 region is CASSLGTRYNYGYTF. CDR3 bases: TGTGCCAGCAGCTTAGGGACTCGCTATAACTATGGCTACACCTTC. V gene TRBV7-2 combines with J gene TRBJ1-2; D call uncertain. V was pared by 1 base and J by 1 base, with 10 bases between. CDR3 length equals 15 residues. The germline V gene encodes CDR1 SGHTA and CDR2 FQGNSA. Combining the CDR3 with reference TRBV7-2 and TRBJ1-2 gives the whole variable domain GAGVSQSPSNKVTEKGKDVELRCDPISGHTALYWYRQSLGQGLEFLIYFQGNSAPDKSGLPSDRFSAERTGGSVSTLTIQRTQQEDSAVYLCASSLGTRYNYGYTFGSGTRLTVV.

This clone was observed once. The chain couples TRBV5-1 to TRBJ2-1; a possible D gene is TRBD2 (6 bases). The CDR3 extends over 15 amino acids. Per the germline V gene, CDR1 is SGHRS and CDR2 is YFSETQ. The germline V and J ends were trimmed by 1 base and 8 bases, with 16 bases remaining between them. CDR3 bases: TGCGCCAGCAGCTTGACAGGCGGGATCGGGCATGAGCAGTTCTTC. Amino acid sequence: CASSLTGGIGHEQFF.

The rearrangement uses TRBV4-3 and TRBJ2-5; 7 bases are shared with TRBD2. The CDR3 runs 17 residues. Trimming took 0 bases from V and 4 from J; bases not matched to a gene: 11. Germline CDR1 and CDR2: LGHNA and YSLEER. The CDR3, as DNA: TGCGCCAGCAGCCAAGATCTTCTGCGGGAGTTTGGAGAGACCCAGTACTTC. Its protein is CASSQDLLREFGETQYF.

DNA of the CDR3: TGTGCCACCAGCTCAGGGAGCGGGAGTCTCCATGAGCAGTTCTTC. Translated, it gives CATSSGSGSLHEQFF. This chain connects TRBV15 to TRBJ2-1; 8 bases map to TRBD2. The CDR3 consists of 15 residues. V lost 5 bases to trimming and J lost 8 bases; unmatched junction nucleotides: 11. CDR1 is LNHNV, CDR2 YYDKDF, per germline (reference sequence). The entire variable domain, with the rest obtained from reference TRBV15 and TRBJ2-1, is as follows: DAMVIQNPRYQVTQFGKPVTLSCSQTLNHNVMYWYQQKSSQAPKLLFHYYDKDFNNEADTPDNFQSRRPNTSFCFLDIRSPGLGDTAMYLCATSSGSGSLHEQFFGPGTRLTVL.

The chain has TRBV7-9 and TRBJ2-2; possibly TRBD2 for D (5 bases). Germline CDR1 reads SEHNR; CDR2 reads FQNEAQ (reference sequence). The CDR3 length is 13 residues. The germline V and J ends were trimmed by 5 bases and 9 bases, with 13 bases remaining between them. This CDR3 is CASSRLPTWELFF. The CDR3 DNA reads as TGTGCCAGCAGCCGACTACCGACCTGGGAGCTGTTTTTT.

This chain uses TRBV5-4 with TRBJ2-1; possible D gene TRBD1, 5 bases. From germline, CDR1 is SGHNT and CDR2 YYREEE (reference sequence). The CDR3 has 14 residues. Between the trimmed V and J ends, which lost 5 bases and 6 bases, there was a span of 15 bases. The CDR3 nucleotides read TGTGCCAGCAGGGAGTCCCTCAGGGCCAATGAGCAGTTCTTC. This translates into CASRESLRANEQFF.

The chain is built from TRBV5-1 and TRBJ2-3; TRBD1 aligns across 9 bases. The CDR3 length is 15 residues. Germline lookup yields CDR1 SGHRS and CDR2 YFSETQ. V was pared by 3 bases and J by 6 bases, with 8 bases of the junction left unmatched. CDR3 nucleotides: TGCGCCAGCAGCTACTCACAGGGGGCAACGGATACGCAGTATTTT. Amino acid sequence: CASSYSQGATDTQYF.

The CDR3 region has the DNA TGTGCCAGCAGCTCACAGCGGCGCACTGAAGCTTTCTTT. It is translated as CASSSQRRTEAFF. This chain uses TRBV7-9 with TRBJ1-1; no clear D gene. The CDR3 sequence is 13 residues long. The V and J ends lost 4 bases and 4 bases respectively, with 10 bases between them. Germline assignment: CDR1 SEHNR and CDR2 FQNEAQ (reference sequence).